The clone carrying this T cell receptor (beta chain) was seen repeatedly, ten times or more. Its target is unknown. Germline loops: CDR1 SGHDT, CDR2 YYEEEE. V lost 1 base, J lost 6 bases, and 9 bases stayed unmatched. The CDR3 runs 15 residues. The data originate from a study of CD8 T cells in ankylosing spondylitis. Study-level results: Ankylosing spondylitis blood appeared to be characterized by a TCR beta motif of 8 or 9 highly homologous variants. Within matched ankylosing spondylitis synovial fluid, disease-linked clones were reportedly significantly enriched.

Generation of TCR beta libraries employed quantitative 5'-RACE incorporating molecular barcodes. TCRdb itself ran the 5' RACE reads through MiXCR, one entry per CDR3 protein. In the table there are over 100,000 distinct CDR3 sequences, about 7% of which are singletons. The TCR originated in a male donor with ankylosing spondylitis or in good health (not recorded which). The rearrangement links TRBV5-6 to TRBJ2-7; 8 bases are shared with TRBD1. The material sequenced was blood, either unsorted or a sorted T cell fraction (not recorded which). CDR3: CASSLLFQGASEQYF. In DNA, the CDR3 is TGTGCCAGCAGCTTGTTATTCCAGGGGGCAAGCGAGCAGTACTTC.